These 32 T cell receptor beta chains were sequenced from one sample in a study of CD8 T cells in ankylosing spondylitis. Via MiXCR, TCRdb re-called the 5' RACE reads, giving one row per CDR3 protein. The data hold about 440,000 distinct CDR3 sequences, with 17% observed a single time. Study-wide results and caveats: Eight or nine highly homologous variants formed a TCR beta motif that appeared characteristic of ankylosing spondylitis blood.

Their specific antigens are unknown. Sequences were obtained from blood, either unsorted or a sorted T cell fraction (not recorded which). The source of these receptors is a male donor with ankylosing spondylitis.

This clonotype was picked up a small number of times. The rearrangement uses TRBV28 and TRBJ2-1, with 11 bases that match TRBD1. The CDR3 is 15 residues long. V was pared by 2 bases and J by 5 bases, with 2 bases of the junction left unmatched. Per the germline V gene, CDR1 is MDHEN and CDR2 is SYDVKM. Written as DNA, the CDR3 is TGTGCCAGCAGTTTAGGGACAGGGGGGAACAATGAGCAGTTCTTC. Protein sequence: CASSLGTGGNNEQFF.

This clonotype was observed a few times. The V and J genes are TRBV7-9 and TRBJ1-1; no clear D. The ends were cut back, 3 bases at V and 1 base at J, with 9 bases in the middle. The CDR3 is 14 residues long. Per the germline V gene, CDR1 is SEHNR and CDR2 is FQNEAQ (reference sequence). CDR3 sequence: CASSFLTENTEAFF. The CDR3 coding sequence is TGTGCCAGCAGCTTCTTGACGGAGAACACTGAAGCTTTCTTT. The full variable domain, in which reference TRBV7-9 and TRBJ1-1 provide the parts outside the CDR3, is DTGVSQNPRHKITKRGQNVTFRCDPISEHNRLYWYRQTLGQGPEFLTYFQNEAQLEKSRLLSDRFSAERPKGSFSTLEIQRTEQGDSAMYLCASSFLTENTEAFFGQGTRLTVV.

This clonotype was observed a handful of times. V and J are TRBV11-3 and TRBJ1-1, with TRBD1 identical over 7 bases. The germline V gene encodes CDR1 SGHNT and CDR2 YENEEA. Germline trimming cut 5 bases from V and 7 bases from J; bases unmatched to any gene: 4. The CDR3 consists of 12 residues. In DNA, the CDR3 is TGTGCCAGCAGCCCACAGGGGAATGAAGCTTTCTTT. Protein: CASSPQGNEAFF.

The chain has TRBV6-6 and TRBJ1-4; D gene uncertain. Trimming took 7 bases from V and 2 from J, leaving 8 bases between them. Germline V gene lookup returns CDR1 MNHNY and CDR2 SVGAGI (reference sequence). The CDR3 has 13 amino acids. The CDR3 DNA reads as TGTGCCAGCACGAGGAGTACTAATGAAAAACTGTTTTTT. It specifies CASTRSTNEKLFF.

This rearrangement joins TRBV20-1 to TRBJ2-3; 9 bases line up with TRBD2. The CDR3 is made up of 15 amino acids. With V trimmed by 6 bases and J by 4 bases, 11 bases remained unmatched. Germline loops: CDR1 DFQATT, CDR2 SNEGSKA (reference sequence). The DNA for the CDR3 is TGCAGTGCCAGACGGGCGGGAGGGTTCTCAGATACGCAGTATTTT. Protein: CSARRAGGFSDTQYF.

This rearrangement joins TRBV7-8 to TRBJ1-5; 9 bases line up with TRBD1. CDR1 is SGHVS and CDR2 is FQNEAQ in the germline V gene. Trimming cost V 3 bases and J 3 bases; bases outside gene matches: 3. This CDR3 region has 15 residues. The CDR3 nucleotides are TGTGCCAGCAGCTTCGACAGGGGGTACAATCAGCCCCAGCATTTT. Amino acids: CASSFDRGYNQPQHF.

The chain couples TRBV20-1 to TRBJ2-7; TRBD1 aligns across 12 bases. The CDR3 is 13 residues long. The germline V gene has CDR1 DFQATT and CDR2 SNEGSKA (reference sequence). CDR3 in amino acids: CSFGDRGPGEQYF. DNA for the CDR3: TGCAGCTTCGGGGACAGGGGGCCTGGGGAGCAGTACTTC.

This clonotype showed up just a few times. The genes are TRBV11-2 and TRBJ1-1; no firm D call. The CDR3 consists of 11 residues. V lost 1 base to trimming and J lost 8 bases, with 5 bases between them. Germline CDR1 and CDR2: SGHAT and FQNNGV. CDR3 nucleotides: TGTGCCAGCAGCTTAGTTTTGGAAGCTTTCTTT. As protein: CASSLVLEAFF.

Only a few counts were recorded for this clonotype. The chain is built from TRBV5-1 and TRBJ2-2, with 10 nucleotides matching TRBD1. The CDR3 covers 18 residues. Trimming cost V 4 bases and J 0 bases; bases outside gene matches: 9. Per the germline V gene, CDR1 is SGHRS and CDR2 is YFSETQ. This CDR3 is CASSILGQGGSNTGELFF. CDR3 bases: TGCGCCAGCAGCATCCTTGGACAGGGGGGTTCGAACACCGGGGAGCTGTTTTTT.

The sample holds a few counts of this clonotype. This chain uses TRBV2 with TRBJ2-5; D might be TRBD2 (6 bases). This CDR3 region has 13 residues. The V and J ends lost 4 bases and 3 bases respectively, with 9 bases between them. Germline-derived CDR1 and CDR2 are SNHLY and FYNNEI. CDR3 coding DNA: TGTGCCAGCAGTGCAGGAGGGAAAGAGACCCAGTACTTC. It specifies CASSAGGKETQYF.

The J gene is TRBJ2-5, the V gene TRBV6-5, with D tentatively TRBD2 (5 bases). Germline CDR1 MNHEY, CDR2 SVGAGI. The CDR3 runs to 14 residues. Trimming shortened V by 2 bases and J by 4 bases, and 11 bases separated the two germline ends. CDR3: CASSYRLAGETQYF. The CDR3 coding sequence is TGTGCCAGCAGTTACAGGCTAGCTGGAGAGACCCAGTACTTC.

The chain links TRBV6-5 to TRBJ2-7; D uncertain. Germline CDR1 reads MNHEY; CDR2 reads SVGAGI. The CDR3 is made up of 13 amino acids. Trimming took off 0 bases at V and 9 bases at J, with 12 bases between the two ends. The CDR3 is CASSYSTSYPQYF. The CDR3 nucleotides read TGTGCCAGCAGTTACTCGACTTCGTATCCGCAGTACTTC.

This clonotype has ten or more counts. In DNA, the CDR3 is TGTGCCAGCAGTTACGATAGAGGACACACCGGGGAGCTGTTTTTT. This sequence encodes CASSYDRGHTGELFF. V and J are TRBV6-5 and TRBJ2-2; D gene uncertain. The CDR3 runs to 15 residues. The germline CDR1 and CDR2 sequences are MNHEY and SVGAGI. Deletions cut 2 bases from V and 3 bases from J, with 10 bases between.

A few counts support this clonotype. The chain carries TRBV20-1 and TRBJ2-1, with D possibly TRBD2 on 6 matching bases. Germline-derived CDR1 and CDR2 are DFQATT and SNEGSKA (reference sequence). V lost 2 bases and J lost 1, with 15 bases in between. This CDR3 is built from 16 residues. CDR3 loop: CSARPPPGTSYNEQFF. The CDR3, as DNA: TGCAGTGCTAGACCACCACCCGGGACTTCCTACAATGAGCAGTTCTTC.

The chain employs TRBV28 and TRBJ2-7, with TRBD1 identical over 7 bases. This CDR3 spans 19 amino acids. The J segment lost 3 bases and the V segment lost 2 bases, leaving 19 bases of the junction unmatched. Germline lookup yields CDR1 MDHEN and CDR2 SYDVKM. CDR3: CASSLPSGQIFRSVYEQYF. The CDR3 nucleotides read TGTGCCAGCAGTTTACCCTCGGGACAGATCTTCCGGTCCGTCTACGAGCAGTACTTC.

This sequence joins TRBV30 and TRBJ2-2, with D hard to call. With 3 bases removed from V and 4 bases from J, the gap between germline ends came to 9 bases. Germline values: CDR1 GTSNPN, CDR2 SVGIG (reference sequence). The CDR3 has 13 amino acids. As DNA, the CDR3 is TGTGCCTGGAGCAAACAGTCCACCGGGGAGCTGTTTTTT. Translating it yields CAWSKQSTGELFF.

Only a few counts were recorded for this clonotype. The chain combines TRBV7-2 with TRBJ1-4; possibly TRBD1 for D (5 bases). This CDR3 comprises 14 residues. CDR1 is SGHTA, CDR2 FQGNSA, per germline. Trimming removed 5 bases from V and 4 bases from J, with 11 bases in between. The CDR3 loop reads CASSQRDGNEKLFF. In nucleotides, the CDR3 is TGTGCCAGCAGCCAACGGGACGGTAATGAAAAACTGTTTTTT.

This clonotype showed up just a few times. The chain's CDR3 is CASSLVSRGGQPQHF. For the CDR3, the DNA is TGTGCCAGCAGTTTAGTTAGTCGAGGGGGCCAGCCCCAGCATTTT. V gene TRBV12-3 or TRBV12-4 combines with J gene TRBJ1-5; 7 bases match TRBD1. The CDR3 runs to 15 residues. The ends lost 1 base at V and 7 bases at J; junction bases unmatched: 7.

The chain's CDR3 is CASSGGNGAKNIQYF. As DNA, the CDR3 is TGTGCCAGCAGCGGGGGGAATGGGGCCAAAAACATTCAGTACTTC. The chain couples TRBV7-2 to TRBJ2-4; D might be TRBD2 (6 bases). The germline CDR1 and CDR2 sequences are SGHTA and FQGNSA. Trimming cost V 5 bases and J 1 base, with 12 bases left between them. There are 15 residues in the CDR3.

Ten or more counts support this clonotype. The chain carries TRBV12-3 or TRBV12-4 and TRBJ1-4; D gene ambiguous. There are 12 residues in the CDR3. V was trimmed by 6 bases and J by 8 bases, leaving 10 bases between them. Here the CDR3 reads CASSPDREKLFF. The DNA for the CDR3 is TGTGCCAGCAGCCCGGATAGGGAAAAACTGTTTTTT.

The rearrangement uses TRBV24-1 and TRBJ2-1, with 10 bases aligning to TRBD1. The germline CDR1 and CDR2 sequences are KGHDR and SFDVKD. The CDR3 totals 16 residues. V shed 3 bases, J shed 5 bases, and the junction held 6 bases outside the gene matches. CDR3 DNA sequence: TGTGCCACCAGTGATGCCGGGACAGGGGCGAACAATGAGCAGTTCTTC. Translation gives CATSDAGTGANNEQFF.

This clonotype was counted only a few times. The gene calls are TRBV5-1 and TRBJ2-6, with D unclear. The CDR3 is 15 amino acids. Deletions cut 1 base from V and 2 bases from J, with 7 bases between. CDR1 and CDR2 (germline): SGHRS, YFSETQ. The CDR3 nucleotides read TGCGCCAGCAGCTTGACAGTCACTGGGGCCAACGTCCTGACTTTC. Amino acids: CASSLTVTGANVLTF.

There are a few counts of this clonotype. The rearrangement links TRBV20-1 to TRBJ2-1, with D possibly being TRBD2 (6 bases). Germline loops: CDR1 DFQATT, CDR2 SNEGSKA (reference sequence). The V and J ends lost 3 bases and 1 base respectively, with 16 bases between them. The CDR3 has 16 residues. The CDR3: CSASLAGLVSYNEQFF. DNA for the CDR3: TGCAGTGCTAGTCTGGCGGGACTGGTTTCCTACAATGAGCAGTTCTTC.

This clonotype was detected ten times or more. The CDR3, as DNA: TGTGCCAGCAGCCAAGAGTCGCCTAACACTGAAGCTTTCTTT. Protein: CASSQESPNTEAFF. The chain employs TRBV4-2 and TRBJ1-1; D call uncertain. Trimming removed 0 bases at V and 2 bases at J, with 7 bases between. CDR3 length: 14 amino acids. The germline gives CDR1 LGHNA, CDR2 YNFKEQ.

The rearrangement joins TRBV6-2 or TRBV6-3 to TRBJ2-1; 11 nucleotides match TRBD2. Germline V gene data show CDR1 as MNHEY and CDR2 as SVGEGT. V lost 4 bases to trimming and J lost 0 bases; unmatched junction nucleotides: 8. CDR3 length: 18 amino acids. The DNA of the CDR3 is TGTGCCAGCAGTTTCCCTAGCGGGAGGTCGAGCTCCTACAATGAGCAGTTCTTC. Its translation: CASSFPSGRSSSYNEQFF.

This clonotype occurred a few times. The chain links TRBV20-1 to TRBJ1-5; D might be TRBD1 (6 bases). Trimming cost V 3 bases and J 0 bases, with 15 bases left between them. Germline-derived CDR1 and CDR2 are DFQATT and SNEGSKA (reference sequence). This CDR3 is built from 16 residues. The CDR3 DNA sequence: TGCAGTGCTAGGATCCGGACAGCTTATAGCAATCAGCCCCAGCATTTT. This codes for CSARIRTAYSNQPQHF.

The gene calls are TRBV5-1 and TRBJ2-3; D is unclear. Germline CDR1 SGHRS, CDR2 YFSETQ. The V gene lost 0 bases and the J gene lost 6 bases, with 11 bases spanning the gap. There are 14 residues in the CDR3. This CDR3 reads CASSLVPPYDTQYF. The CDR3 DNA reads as TGCGCCAGCAGCTTGGTTCCGCCCTACGATACGCAGTATTTT.

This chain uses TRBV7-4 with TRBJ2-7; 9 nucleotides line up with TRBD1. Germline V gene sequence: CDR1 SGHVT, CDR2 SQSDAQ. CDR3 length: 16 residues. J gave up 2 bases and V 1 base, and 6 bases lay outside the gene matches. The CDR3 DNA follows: TGTGCCAGCAGCTTAGGGAGGGACAGGGACCCCTACGAGCAGTACTTC. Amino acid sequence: CASSLGRDRDPYEQYF.

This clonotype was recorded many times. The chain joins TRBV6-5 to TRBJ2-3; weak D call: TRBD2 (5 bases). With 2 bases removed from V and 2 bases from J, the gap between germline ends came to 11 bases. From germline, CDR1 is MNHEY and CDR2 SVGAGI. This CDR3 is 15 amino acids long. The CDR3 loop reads CASSYGGLFTDTQYF. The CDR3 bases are TGTGCCAGCAGTTACGGCGGGCTCTTCACAGATACGCAGTATTTT.

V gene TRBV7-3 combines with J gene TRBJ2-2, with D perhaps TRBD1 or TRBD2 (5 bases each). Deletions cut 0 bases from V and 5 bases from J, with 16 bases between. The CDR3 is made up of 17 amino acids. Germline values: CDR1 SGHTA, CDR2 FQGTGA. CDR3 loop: CASSLTVWDPKTGELFF. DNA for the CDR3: TGTGCCAGCAGCTTAACGGTCTGGGACCCTAAGACCGGGGAGCTGTTTTTT.

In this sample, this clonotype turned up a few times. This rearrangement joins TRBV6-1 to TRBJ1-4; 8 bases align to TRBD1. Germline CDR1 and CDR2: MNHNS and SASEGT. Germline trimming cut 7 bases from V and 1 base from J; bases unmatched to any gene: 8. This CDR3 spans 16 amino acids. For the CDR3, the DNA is TGTGCCAGCAAAACCCAGGGGGCTGGAACTAATGAAAAACTGTTTTTT. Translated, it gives CASKTQGAGTNEKLFF.

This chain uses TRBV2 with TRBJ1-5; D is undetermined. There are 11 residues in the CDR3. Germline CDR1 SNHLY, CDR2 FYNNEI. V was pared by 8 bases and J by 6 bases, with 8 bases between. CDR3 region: CASGRSQPQHF. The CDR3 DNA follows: TGTGCCAGCGGCAGGAGTCAGCCCCAGCATTTT.